This T cell receptor beta chain is from a study of CD8 T cells in ankylosing spondylitis. Whole-study findings and limits: Apparently characteristic of ankylosing spondylitis blood was a TCR beta motif (about 8 highly homologous variants).

This clonotype was observed many times. Its target is unknown. CDR3 size: 15 residues. The V segment lost 0 bases and the J segment 14 bases; nucleotides outside the gene matches: 12. From germline, CDR1 is LGHNA and CDR2 YNFKEQ. TCRdb reanalysed the 5' RACE reads using MiXCR and keeps one entry per CDR3 protein. This table has around 330,000 distinct CDR3 sequences, around a tenth appearing once. The clonotype originates from a female donor with ankylosing spondylitis or in good health (not recorded which). The rearrangement uses TRBV4-2 and TRBJ2-1, with 8 bases fitting TRBD1. The sample taken for sequencing was blood, either unsorted or a sorted T cell fraction (not recorded which). The CDR3 DNA reads as TGTGCCAGCAGCCAAGATTTAGGACAGGGCTTACGGGAGTTCTTC. It is translated as CASSQDLGQGLREFF.